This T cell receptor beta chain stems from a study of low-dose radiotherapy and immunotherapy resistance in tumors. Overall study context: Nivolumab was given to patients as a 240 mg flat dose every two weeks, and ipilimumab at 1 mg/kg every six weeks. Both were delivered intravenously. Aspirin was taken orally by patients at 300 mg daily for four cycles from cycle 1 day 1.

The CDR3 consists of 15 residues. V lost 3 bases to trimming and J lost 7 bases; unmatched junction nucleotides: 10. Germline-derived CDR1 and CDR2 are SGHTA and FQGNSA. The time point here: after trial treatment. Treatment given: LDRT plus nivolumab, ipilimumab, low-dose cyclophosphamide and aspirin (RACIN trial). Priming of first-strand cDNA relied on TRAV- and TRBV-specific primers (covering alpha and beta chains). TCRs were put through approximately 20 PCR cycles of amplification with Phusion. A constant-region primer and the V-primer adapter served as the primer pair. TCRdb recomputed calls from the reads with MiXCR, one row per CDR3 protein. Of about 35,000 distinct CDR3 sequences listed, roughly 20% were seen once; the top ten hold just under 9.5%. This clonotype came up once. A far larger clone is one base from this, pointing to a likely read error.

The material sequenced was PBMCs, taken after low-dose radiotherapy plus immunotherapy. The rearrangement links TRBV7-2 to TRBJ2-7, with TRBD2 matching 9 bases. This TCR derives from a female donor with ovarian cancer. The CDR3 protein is CASSFRTSVTNEQYF. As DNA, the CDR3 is TGTGCCAGCAGCTTCCGGACTAGCGTAACCAATGAGCAGTACTTC.